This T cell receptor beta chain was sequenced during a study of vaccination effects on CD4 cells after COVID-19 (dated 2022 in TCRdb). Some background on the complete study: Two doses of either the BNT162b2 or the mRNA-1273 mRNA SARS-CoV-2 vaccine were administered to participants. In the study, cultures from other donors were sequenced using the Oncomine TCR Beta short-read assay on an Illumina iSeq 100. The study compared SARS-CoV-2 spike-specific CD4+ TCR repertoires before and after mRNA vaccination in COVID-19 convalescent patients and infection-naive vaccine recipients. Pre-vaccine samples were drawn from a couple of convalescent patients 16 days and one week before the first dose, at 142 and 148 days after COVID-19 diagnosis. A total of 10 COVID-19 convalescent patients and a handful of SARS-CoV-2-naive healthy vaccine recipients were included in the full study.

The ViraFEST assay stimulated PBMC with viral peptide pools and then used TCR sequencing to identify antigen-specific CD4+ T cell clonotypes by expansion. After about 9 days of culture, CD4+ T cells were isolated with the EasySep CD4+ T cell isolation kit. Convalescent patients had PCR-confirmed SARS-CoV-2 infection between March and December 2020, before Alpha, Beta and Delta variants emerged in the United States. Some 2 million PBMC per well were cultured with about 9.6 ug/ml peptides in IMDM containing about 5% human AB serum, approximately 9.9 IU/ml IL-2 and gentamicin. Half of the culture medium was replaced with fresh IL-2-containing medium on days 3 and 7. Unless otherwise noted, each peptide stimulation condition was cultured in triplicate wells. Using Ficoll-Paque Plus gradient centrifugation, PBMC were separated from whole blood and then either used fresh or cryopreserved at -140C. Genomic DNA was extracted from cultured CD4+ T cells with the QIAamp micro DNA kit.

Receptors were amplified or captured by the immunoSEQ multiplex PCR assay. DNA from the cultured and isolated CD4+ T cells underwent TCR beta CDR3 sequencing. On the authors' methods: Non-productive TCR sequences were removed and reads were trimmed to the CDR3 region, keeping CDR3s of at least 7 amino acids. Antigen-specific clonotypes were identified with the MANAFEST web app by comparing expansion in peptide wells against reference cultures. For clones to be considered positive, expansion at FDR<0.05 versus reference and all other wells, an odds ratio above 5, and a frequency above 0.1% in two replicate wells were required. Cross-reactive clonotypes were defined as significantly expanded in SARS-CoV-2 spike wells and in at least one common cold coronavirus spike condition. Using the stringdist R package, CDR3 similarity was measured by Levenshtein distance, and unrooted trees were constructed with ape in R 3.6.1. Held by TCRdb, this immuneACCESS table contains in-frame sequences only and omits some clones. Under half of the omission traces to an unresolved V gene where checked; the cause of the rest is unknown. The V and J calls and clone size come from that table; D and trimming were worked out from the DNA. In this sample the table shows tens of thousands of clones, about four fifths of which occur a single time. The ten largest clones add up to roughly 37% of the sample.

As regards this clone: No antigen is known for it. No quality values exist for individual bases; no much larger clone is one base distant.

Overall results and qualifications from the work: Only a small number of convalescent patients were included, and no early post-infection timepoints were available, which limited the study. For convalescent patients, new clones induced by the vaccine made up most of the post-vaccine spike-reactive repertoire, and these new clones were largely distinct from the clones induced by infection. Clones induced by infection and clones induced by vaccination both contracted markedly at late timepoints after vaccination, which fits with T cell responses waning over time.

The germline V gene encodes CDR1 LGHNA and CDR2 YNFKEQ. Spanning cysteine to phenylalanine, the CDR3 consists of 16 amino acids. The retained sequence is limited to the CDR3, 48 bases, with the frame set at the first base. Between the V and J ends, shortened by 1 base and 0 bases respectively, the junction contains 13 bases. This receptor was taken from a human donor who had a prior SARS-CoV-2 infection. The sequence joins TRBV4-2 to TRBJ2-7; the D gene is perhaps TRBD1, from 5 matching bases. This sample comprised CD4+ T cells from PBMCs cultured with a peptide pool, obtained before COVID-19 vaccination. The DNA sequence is TGTGCCAGCAGCCAAGGTTACGACAGAAACTCCTACGAGCAGTACTTC. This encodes CASSQGYDRNSYEQYF.